Each of the 28 T cell receptor beta chains below was sequenced from the same sample in a study of T cells in Graves' hyperthyroidism and ophthalmopathy. Researchers amplified the TCR beta CDR3 regions from RNA transcripts. The TCR CDR3 was amplified in a first-round RT-PCR using the HTBI primer set. TCRdb itself ran the multiplex PCR reads through MiXCR, one entry per CDR3 protein. This table has about 600,000 distinct CDR3 sequences, 14% appearing once. Sequencing used blood. Source of these receptors: a woman aged 18-35 years with Graves' ophthalmopathy.

This clonotype was counted between two and nine times. The V gene is TRBV4-3, the J gene TRBJ1-2; possible D gene TRBD1, 6 bases. Germline V CDR1 and CDR2: LGHNA, YSLEER. V was pared by 0 bases and J by 8 bases, with 10 bases between. The CDR3 is 13 residues long. The CDR3 reads CASSQDRGAGYTF. CDR3 coding DNA: TGCGCCAGCAGCCAAGATCGGGGGGCAGGCTACACCTTC.

The chain employs TRBV10-3 and TRBJ2-5; D uncertain. Germline V CDR1 and CDR2: ENHRY, SYGVKD. V was shortened by 8 bases and J by 2 bases, with 6 bases between the two germline ends. The CDR3 consists of 11 residues. CDR3 sequence reads: CAISEQETQYF. The CDR3 region has the DNA TGTGCCATCTCAGAACAAGAGACCCAGTACTTC.

The table lists this clonotype with a few counts. V gene TRBV7-9 combines with J gene TRBJ2-5; possible D gene TRBD2, 6 bases. Deletions cut 5 bases from V and 5 bases from J, with 15 bases between. This CDR3 has 14 residues. In germline, CDR1 is SEHNR, CDR2 FQNEAQ (reference sequence). This chain's CDR3 is CASSLYGSRETQYF. CDR3 nucleotide sequence: TGTGCCAGCAGCCTGTACGGGAGCCGTGAGACCCAGTACTTC.

The table lists this clonotype with many counts. This chain uses TRBV12-3 or TRBV12-4 with TRBJ2-3, with TRBD1 matching over 9 bases. The CDR3 has 15 residues. V was pared by 5 bases and J by 5 bases, with 8 bases of the junction left unmatched. In nucleotides, the CDR3 is TGTGCCAGCAGTCTGGGGACAGGGTACTTAGATACGCAGTATTTT. Its protein product is CASSLGTGYLDTQYF.

The chain has TRBV6-2 or TRBV6-3 and TRBJ2-3, with TRBD2 identical over 9 bases. Losses at the gene ends were 3 bases for V and 0 bases for J; bases not matched to a gene: 7. Germline CDR1 is MNHEY and CDR2 is SVGEGT. The CDR3 is 17 amino acids. Here the CDR3 DNA reads TGTGCCAGCAGTTATCTGATAGCGGGAGAGAGCACAGATACGCAGTATTTT. It yields the protein CASSYLIAGESTDTQYF.

The J gene is TRBJ2-7, the V gene TRBV20-1, with a weak D call TRBD1 (6 bases). The CDR3 runs to 13 residues. Germline CDR1 DFQATT, CDR2 SNEGSKA (reference sequence). Deletions cut 5 bases from V and 4 bases from J, with 15 bases between. The CDR3 loop is CSALPTGLYEQYF. The CDR3 nucleotides are TGCAGTGCTCTTCCGACAGGTCTTTACGAGCAGTACTTC.

The V call is TRBV19, the J call TRBJ2-5; 8 bases match TRBD2. The V segment lost 8 bases and the J segment 4 bases; nucleotides outside the gene matches: 9. This CDR3 comprises 14 residues. The V gene's germline CDR1 is LNHDA and CDR2 SQIVND (reference sequence). The CDR3 nucleotides are TGTGCCAGTCTACGAGCGGGAGCGGGAGAGACCCAGTACTTC. Amino acid sequence: CASLRAGAGETQYF.

This chain connects TRBV3-1 to TRBJ1-3; 7 nucleotides line up with TRBD1. V was clipped by 1 base and J by 1 base; unmatched bases: 1. Germline V gene data show CDR1 as LGHDT and CDR2 as YNNKEL (reference sequence). CDR3 size: 15 residues. CDR3 DNA sequence: TGTGCCAGCAGCCAAGGGACAGGATCTGGAAACACCATATATTTT. This codes for CASSQGTGSGNTIYF.

The chain uses TRBV28 and TRBJ2-7, with TRBD1 matching 9 bases. Germline CDR1 reads MDHEN; CDR2 reads SYDVKM. Trimming at V came to 1 base and at J to 5 bases, leaving 21 bases not matched to a gene. The CDR3 loop spans 20 amino acids. CDR3 sequence: CASSLYRVRRKQGANNEQYF. DNA of the CDR3: TGTGCCAGCAGTTTATATCGGGTGAGGAGGAAACAGGGGGCAAACAACGAGCAGTACTTC.

As DNA, the CDR3 is TGTGCCAGCAGCCCCGGGGGTCTGGGAGAGACCCAGTACTTC. Its protein is CASSPGGLGETQYF. The chain couples TRBV27 to TRBJ2-5; TRBD2 might be the D (6 bases). V lost 6 bases to trimming and J lost 4 bases, with 15 bases between them. Germline loops: CDR1 MNHEY, CDR2 SMNVEV (reference sequence). The CDR3 is 14 amino acids.

This clonotype was detected many times. The rearrangement joins TRBV7-2 to TRBJ2-3, with a weak D call TRBD2 (5 bases). Trimming took off 1 base at V and 0 bases at J, with 8 bases between the two ends. The CDR3 has 15 residues. CDR1 and CDR2 (germline): SGHTA, FQGNSA. This CDR3 is CASSLVATSTDTQYF. The CDR3, as DNA: TGTGCCAGCAGCTTAGTAGCGACAAGCACAGATACGCAGTATTTT. The full variable domain, its missing parts supplied by reference TRBV7-2 and TRBJ2-3, is GAGVSQSPSNKVTEKGKDVELRCDPISGHTALYWYRQSLGQGLEFLIYFQGNSAPDKSGLPSDRFSAERTGGSVSTLTIQRTQQEDSAVYLCASSLVATSTDTQYFGPGTRLTVL.

This clonotype was observed many times. The rearrangement links TRBV20-1 to TRBJ1-3; D may be TRBD1 (6 bases). The CDR3 has 15 residues. V gave up 3 bases and J gave up 0 bases, with 12 bases separating them. Germline V lookup: CDR1 DFQATT, CDR2 SNEGSKA (reference sequence). CDR3 in amino acids: CSARRQEHSGNTIYF. CDR3 coding DNA: TGCAGTGCTAGGAGACAGGAGCACTCTGGAAACACCATATATTTT.

The chain uses TRBV27 and TRBJ2-2; D may be TRBD2 (5 bases). CDR3 length: 14 amino acids. Trimming took 3 bases from V and 8 from J, leaving 13 bases between them. CDR1 is MNHEY and CDR2 is SMNVEV in the germline V gene (reference sequence). CDR3 loop: CASSFDNGVGELFF. CDR3 DNA sequence: TGTGCCAGCAGTTTTGATAACGGGGTTGGGGAGCTGTTTTTT.

This clonotype was seen repeatedly, ten times or more. The V gene is TRBV7-2, the J gene TRBJ1-2, with 7 bases matching TRBD1. Trimming removed 5 bases from V and 7 bases from J; junction bases left unmatched: 10. Germline V gene data show CDR1 as SGHTA and CDR2 as FQGNSA. The CDR3 contains 14 residues. The CDR3 is CASSRQGASVGYTF. CDR3 nucleotides: TGTGCCAGCAGCCGACAGGGTGCGTCCGTTGGCTACACCTTC.

This clonotype has at least ten counts. This rearrangement joins TRBV30 to TRBJ1-2, with D tentatively TRBD1 (6 bases). CDR1 is GTSNPN, CDR2 SVGIG, per germline (reference sequence). Trimming removed 6 bases from V and 1 base from J, with 9 bases in between. The CDR3 extends over 12 amino acids. The CDR3 coding sequence is TGTGCCTGTGAGGACAGTAACTATGGCTACACCTTC. Its protein product is CACEDSNYGYTF.

This clonotype was seen a handful of times. This chain connects TRBV28 to TRBJ1-2; 9 bases are a match to TRBD1. The CDR3 is 14 residues long. J lost 7 bases, V lost 5 bases, and 8 bases had no gene match. The germline V gene has CDR1 MDHEN and CDR2 SYDVKM. The CDR3 bases are TGTGCCAGCAGTCCCGGACAGGGGTGGATTGGCTACACCTTC. It codes for CASSPGQGWIGYTF.

The sample holds many counts of this clonotype. The genes are TRBV2 and TRBJ1-2; D might be TRBD1 (6 bases). Germline-derived CDR1 and CDR2 are SNHLY and FYNNEI. Between the trimmed V and J ends, which lost 7 bases and 2 bases, there was a span of 11 bases. The CDR3 has 13 amino acids. The CDR3 DNA reads TGTGCCAGCACCCCCGGACAGAACTATGGCTACACCTTC. It translates to CASTPGQNYGYTF.

This clonotype turned up a few times. V gene TRBV19 combines with J gene TRBJ1-4; D is unclear. CDR3 length: 14 residues. CDR1 and CDR2 (germline): LNHDA, SQIVND (reference sequence). Trimming took 7 bases from V and 2 from J, leaving 11 bases between them. The CDR3 sequence: CASKLQHTNEKLFF. The CDR3 DNA is TGTGCCAGTAAGCTACAGCATACTAATGAAAAACTGTTTTTT.

This clonotype came up many times. The CDR3 here is CASSLDPAGSIQYF. The CDR3, as DNA: TGTGCCAGCAGCTTAGATCCCGCAGGGAGCATTCAGTACTTC. This chain joins TRBV11-2 and TRBJ2-4; D is perhaps TRBD1 or TRBD2 (5 bases each). The V and J ends lost 0 bases and 9 bases respectively, with 12 bases between them. CDR1 SGHAT and CDR2 FQNNGV come from the germline V gene. This CDR3 is built from 14 residues.

This clonotype has more than one count but fewer than ten. The V gene is TRBV5-6, the J gene TRBJ1-2; D gene uncertain. This CDR3 is 14 amino acids long. Trimming shortened V by 0 bases and J by 7 bases, and 13 bases separated the two germline ends. The germline V gene has CDR1 SGHDT and CDR2 YYEEEE. The CDR3 DNA reads TGTGCCAGCAGCTTGGCGGGAGGCTCCCGTGGCTACACCTTC. It translates to CASSLAGGSRGYTF.

This clonotype showed up many times. The chain links TRBV27 to TRBJ2-7; TRBD1 or TRBD2 may be the D gene (5 bases each). Deletions cut 5 bases from V and 0 bases from J, with 11 bases between. Germline lookup yields CDR1 MNHEY and CDR2 SMNVEV (reference sequence). CDR3 length equals 14 residues. DNA for the CDR3: TGTGCCAGCAGTCGGGGCGGGTCCTCCTACGAGCAGTACTTC. Protein sequence: CASSRGGSSYEQYF.

This clonotype was seen many times. Mismatch with germline at one junction end may stem from a read error. The chain carries TRBV7-7 and TRBJ2-1, with TRBD2 identical over 9 bases. There are 12 residues in the CDR3. Per germline, CDR1 SSHAT and CDR2 FNYEAQ (reference sequence). The CDR3 sequence is CASSPSGREQFF. The CDR3 bases are TGTGCTAGCAGCCCCAGCGGGAGGGAGCAGTTCTTC.

This clonotype showed up many times. The chain employs TRBV12-3 or TRBV12-4 and TRBJ1-2; weak D call: TRBD1 (5 bases). V lost 6 bases and J 3 bases, leaving 8 bases between the germline ends. The CDR3 totals 12 residues. The CDR3 sequence: CASRRGDYGYTF. DNA for the CDR3: TGTGCCAGCAGGAGGGGCGACTATGGCTACACCTTC.

This clonotype was detected ten times or more. The chain joins TRBV7-2 to TRBJ2-3, with D maybe TRBD2 (6 bases). This CDR3 comprises 17 residues. Germline loops: CDR1 SGHTA, CDR2 FQGNSA. Trimming pared 3 bases from V and 2 bases from J, leaving 18 bases between. The CDR3 sequence is CASSFTVRDSYTDTQYF. Here the CDR3 DNA reads TGTGCCAGCAGCTTCACCGTCCGGGACTCTTACACAGATACGCAGTATTTT.

This clonotype was seen a few times. V and J are TRBV27 and TRBJ2-5; D is possibly TRBD2 (5 bases). The ends were cut back, 7 bases at V and 4 bases at J, with 19 bases in the middle. Germline V gives CDR1 MNHEY, CDR2 SMNVEV (reference sequence). This CDR3 is 15 amino acids long. The DNA of the CDR3 is TGTGCCAGCAACCCTTCTCCATGGAGCGGAGAGACCCAGTACTTC. Translated, it gives CASNPSPWSGETQYF.

This clonotype has a count of ten or more. The chain joins TRBV5-1 to TRBJ2-4; no firm D call. V was pared by 0 bases and J by 7 bases, with 8 bases between. The CDR3 contains 13 residues. The germline gives CDR1 SGHRS, CDR2 YFSETQ. The CDR3 coding sequence is TGCGCCAGCAGCTTGGAGGTGTGGAACATTCAGTACTTC. Translated, it gives CASSLEVWNIQYF.

This clonotype has more than one count but fewer than ten. This rearrangement joins TRBV19 to TRBJ2-7; 8 nucleotides agree with TRBD1. V was clipped by 7 bases and J by 0 bases; unmatched bases: 5. This CDR3 has 14 residues. Per the germline V gene, CDR1 is LNHDA and CDR2 is SQIVND (reference sequence). For the CDR3, the DNA is TGTGCCAGTACGTCCACAGGGGGCTCCTACGAGCAGTACTTC. This codes for CASTSTGGSYEQYF. Combining the CDR3 with reference TRBV19 and TRBJ2-7 gives the whole variable domain DGGITQSPKYLFRKEGQNVTLSCEQNLNHDAMYWYRQDPGQGLRLIYYSQIVNDFQKGDIAEGYSVSREKKESFPLTVTSAQKNPTAFYLCASTSTGGSYEQYFGPGTRLTVT.

There are many counts of this clonotype. The chain joins TRBV5-1 to TRBJ1-2; D gene ambiguous. V lost 8 bases to trimming and J lost 2 bases, with 22 bases between them. Germline-derived CDR1 and CDR2 are SGHRS and YFSETQ. The CDR3 is 16 amino acids. The CDR3 sequence: CASTPSGGETNYGYTF. The CDR3 nucleotides read TGCGCCAGTACCCCCTCCGGTGGAGAAACCAACTATGGCTACACCTTC.